The 18 T cell receptor beta chains below were found in one sample sequenced in a study of low-dose radiotherapy and immunotherapy resistance in tumors. Sample time point: before trial treatment. With TRAV- and TRBV-specific primers, first-strand cDNA was made, covering the alpha and beta chains. For amplifying TCRs, the PCR ran for approximately 18 cycles with Phusion, which was used together with a constant-region primer and the adapter on the V primers. TCRdb re-called the reads with MiXCR, one entry per CDR3 protein. Of 57,000 or so distinct CDR3 sequences in the sample, roughly 24% were seen once. The source material was PBMCs, sampled before treatment. The source of these receptors is a male donor with prostate cancer.

This clonotype was observed many times. The chain combines TRBV4-1 with TRBJ2-7; TRBD1 matches 7 bases. The CDR3 covers 14 residues. J gave up 5 bases and V 5 bases, and 9 bases lay outside the gene matches. The germline V gene encodes CDR1 MGHRA and CDR2 YSYEKL. Here the CDR3 reads CASSGAQGVHEQYF. The CDR3 nucleotides are TGCGCCAGCAGCGGGGCCCAGGGGGTCCACGAGCAGTACTTC.

Ten or more counts support this clonotype. The V gene is TRBV19, the J gene TRBJ2-7; 8 bases align to TRBD2. CDR1 and CDR2 (germline): LNHDA, SQIVND (reference sequence). The V and J ends lost 10 bases and 9 bases, in that order; junction bases with no gene match: 11. CDR3 length: 12 amino acids. The chain's CDR3 is CATRGGSGTQYF. The DNA for the CDR3 is TGTGCCACCCGAGGTGGTAGCGGGACGCAGTACTTC.

This clonotype is medium-sized (0.01 to 0.1%) by share. The gene calls are TRBV11-2 and TRBJ2-3; D could derive from TRBD1 or TRBD2 (5 bases each). The germline gives CDR1 SGHAT, CDR2 FQNNGV. With 3 bases removed from V and 2 bases from J, the gap between germline ends came to 9 bases. The CDR3 has 14 amino acids. CDR3 sequence (DNA): TGTGCCAGCAGCTTGGGACGGTTCACAGATACGCAGTATTTT. Amino acid sequence: CASSLGRFTDTQYF.

This clonotype came up many times. The V gene is TRBV28, the J gene TRBJ1-6; 8 bases align to TRBD1. The CDR3 runs to 13 residues. Per the germline V gene, CDR1 is MDHEN and CDR2 is SYDVKM. With V trimmed by 7 bases and J by 7 bases, 3 bases remained unmatched. Written as DNA, the CDR3 is TGTGCCAGCATCGGACAGGGAAATTCACCCCTCCACTTT. Translating gives CASIGQGNSPLHF.

V gene TRBV5-6 combines with J gene TRBJ2-1; possibly TRBD2 for D (5 bases). Trimming shortened V by 2 bases and J by 1 base, and 7 bases separated the two germline ends. The CDR3 is 14 amino acids. Per the germline V gene, CDR1 is SGHDT and CDR2 is YYEEEE. CDR3 sequence reads: CASSFGVSYNEQFF. The CDR3, as DNA: TGTGCCAGCAGCTTCGGGGTTTCCTACAATGAGCAGTTCTTC.

The V call is TRBV5-1, the J call TRBJ2-6; 7 bases map to TRBD1. The CDR3 runs to 15 residues. Per germline, CDR1 SGHRS and CDR2 YFSETQ. J lost 1 base, V lost 3 bases, and 1 base had no gene match. The DNA of the CDR3 is TGCGCCAGCAGCTCGACAGGGTCTGGGGCCAACGTCCTGACTTTC. Its translation is CASSSTGSGANVLTF. Filled out from reference TRBV5-1 and TRBJ2-6, the complete variable domain reads KAGVTQTPRYLIKTRGQQVTLSCSPISGHRSVSWYQQTPGQGLQFLFEYFSETQRNKGNFPGRFSGRQFSNSRSEMNVSTLELGDSALYLCASSSTGSGANVLTFGAGSRLTVL.

This clonotype was found once. The V call is TRBV20-1, the J call TRBJ2-3; the D gene is possibly TRBD1 (5 bases). Germline assignment: CDR1 DFQATT and CDR2 SNEGSKA (reference sequence). Trimming shortened V by 3 bases and J by 5 bases, and 24 bases separated the two germline ends. The CDR3 runs 17 residues. CDR3 in amino acids: CSASHGRVDWIGDTQYF. The CDR3 DNA reads TGCAGTGCTAGCCATGGCAGGGTGGATTGGATAGGAGATACGCAGTATTTT.

The rearrangement links TRBV28 to TRBJ2-3; 9 bases agree with TRBD2. This CDR3 region has 16 residues. V lost 2 bases and J lost 4; bases outside the gene matches: 7. Germline CDR1 is MDHEN and CDR2 is SYDVKM. CDR3 DNA: TGTGCCAGCAGTTTAGCGGGAGGGCCTAGGGCAGATACGCAGTATTTT. The encoded protein is CASSLAGGPRADTQYF.

The table lists this clonotype with many counts. V gene TRBV28 combines with J gene TRBJ2-1; 11 positions match TRBD2. This CDR3 is 16 amino acids long. From germline, CDR1 is MDHEN and CDR2 SYDVKM. V was clipped by 5 bases and J by 7 bases; unmatched bases: 10. The CDR3 protein is CASSLSGRAALNEQFF. CDR3 sequence (DNA): TGTGCCAGCAGTCTTAGCGGGAGGGCCGCTTTGAATGAGCAGTTCTTC.

In this sample, this clonotype turned up many times. V and J are TRBV10-3 and TRBJ2-7; tentatively, D is TRBD2 (5 bases). V was shortened by 10 bases and J by 2 bases, with 21 bases between the two germline ends. This CDR3 is built from 15 residues. From germline, CDR1 is ENHRY and CDR2 SYGVKD. For the CDR3, the DNA is TGTGCCACCAGCCCACCGGCGGCGGGCCCCTACGAGCAGTACTTC. Translated: CATSPPAAGPYEQYF.

Remarks on this clonotype: With a far larger clone one base away, a read error is the likely cause. The CDR3 does not close with the conserved phenylalanine or tryptophan, likely indicating a read error. CDR3 residues: CASSVGTSGGAGTDTQYL. DNA for the CDR3: TGTGCCAGCAGCGTGGGGACTAGCGGGGGGGCCGGGACAGATACGCAGTATCTT. The chain joins TRBV13 to TRBJ2-3, with 16 positions matching TRBD2. Germline trimming cut 5 bases from V and 3 bases from J; bases unmatched to any gene: 8. The CDR3 runs 18 residues. In germline, CDR1 is PRHDT, CDR2 FYEKMQ (reference sequence).

As concerns this clonotype: Given a far larger clone just one base away, this is likely a sequencing read error. V is TRBV19 and J is TRBJ2-7, with TRBD2 identical over 11 bases. The length of the CDR3 is 17 residues. From germline, CDR1 is LNHDA and CDR2 SQIVND (reference sequence). V trimming: 4 bases; J trimming: 7 bases; junction bases outside the gene matches: 15. The CDR3 bases are TGTGCCAGTAGTACTTCTAGCGGGGGGTCCTCCTACAATGAGCAGTACTTC. This codes for CASSTSSGGSSYNEQYF.

This clonotype was recorded a few times. The genes are TRBV27 and TRBJ2-5; 9 positions agree with TRBD2. The CDR3 covers 14 residues. CDR1 MNHEY and CDR2 SMNVEV come from the germline V gene (reference sequence). Losses at the gene ends were 6 bases for V and 5 bases for J; bases not matched to a gene: 7. CDR3 in amino acids: CASSSRGGRETQYF. CDR3 in DNA: TGTGCCAGCAGCTCGCGGGGGGGCCGGGAGACCCAGTACTTC.

In this sample, this clonotype turned up once. J is TRBJ2-7 and V is TRBV6-1; D gene ambiguous. CDR3 size: 14 residues. With 5 bases removed from V and 5 bases from J, the gap between germline ends came to 16 bases. Germline CDR1 reads MNHNS; CDR2 reads SASEGT. In DNA, the CDR3 is TGTGCCAGCAGTTACTCTGAAGGGTGGAACGAGCAGTACTTC. Protein: CASSYSEGWNEQYF.

This clonotype was counted many times. The genes are TRBV3-1 and TRBJ2-7, with TRBD1 as a possible D gene (6 bases). V was cut by 1 base and J by 6 bases, with 13 bases left in between. CDR3 size: 14 residues. Germline V gene lookup returns CDR1 LGHDT and CDR2 YNNKEL (reference sequence). In DNA form, the CDR3 reads TGTGCCAGCAGCCAAGGAACTACAGGGCTCGAGCAGTACTTC. This gives the protein CASSQGTTGLEQYF.

The table lists this clonotype with a few counts. The chain is built from TRBV5-1 and TRBJ2-1, with a tentative D call TRBD2 (5 bases). V was shortened by 0 bases and J by 1 base, with 14 bases between the two germline ends. Germline CDR1 is SGHRS and CDR2 is YFSETQ. The CDR3 runs to 17 residues. The CDR3 loop is CASSLDGGYASYNEQFF. The CDR3 nucleotides are TGCGCCAGCAGCTTGGATGGCGGGTATGCGTCCTACAATGAGCAGTTCTTC.

In this sample, this clonotype turned up many times. This chain joins TRBV28 and TRBJ2-7; D gene unclear. The CDR3 is 13 residues long. In germline, CDR1 is MDHEN, CDR2 SYDVKM. Trimming left V 2 bases short and J 5 bases short, with 10 bases between. As DNA, the CDR3 is TGTGCCAGCAGTTTAGGGCATTTCAACGAGCAGTACTTC. Translation gives CASSLGHFNEQYF. The complete variable domain, with remaining parts taken from reference TRBV28 and TRBJ2-7, reads DVKVTQSSRYLVKRTGEKVFLECVQDMDHENMFWYRQDPGLGLRLIYFSYDVKMKEKGDIPEGYSVSREKKERFSLILESASTNQTSMYLCASSLGHFNEQYFGPGTRLTVT.

About this clonotype: A read error likely explains this, since a far larger clone differs by one base. This sequence joins TRBV7-1 and TRBJ2-7; 11 nucleotides agree with TRBD2. TRBV7-1 has ORF status, its function being uncertain. The CDR3 loop spans 17 amino acids. Germline trimming cut 9 bases from V and 6 bases from J; bases unmatched to any gene: 19. The CDR3 here is CARSPAGTSGYEAEQYF. For the CDR3, the DNA is TGTGCCAGGAGCCCAGCCGGGACTAGCGGCTACGAAGCCGAGCAGTACTTC.